The rows below give T cell receptor beta chains drawn from one sample of a study of T cell changes during pregnancy in multiple sclerosis. The repertoire was sequenced with immunoSEQ multiplex PCR; TCRdb's copy has only in-frame clones and lacks some. The sample shows some 30,000 clones, about nine tenths of them seen only once. The starting material was CD8+ T cells from peripheral blood mononuclear cells, obtained in the second trimester of pregnancy. These receptors originate from a female donor in good health, enrolled as a control in a pregnancy study. Each CDR3 is given without its conserved first and last residue. The order of the fields is V gene, J gene, CDR3 protein.

TRBV9,TRBJ1-2,ATFVVTGYT
TRBV9,TRBJ2-1,ASSSWASGGIEQF
TRBV12-5,TRBJ1-1,ASGLVRGAGRHIMNTEAF
TRBV7-3,TRBJ2-2,ASTGDKFNTGELF
TRBV25-1,TRBJ1-2,ASSGAYGYT
TRBV7-9,TRBJ2-7,ASSPGTGSYEQY
TRBV5-6,TRBJ1-1,ASSSSALEAF
TRBV4-3,TRBJ1-2,ASSQDPGTEFYGYT
TRBV11-2,TRBJ2-7,ASSRDSAYEQY
TRBV6-6,TRBJ1-1,ASGDTGDPEAF
TRBV27,TRBJ1-2,ASTSSAGEGYT
TRBV9,TRBJ1-2,ASSQTGQGGYYGYT
TRBV27,TRBJ1-2,ASSLTTGGSGNYGYT